This T cell receptor beta chain is drawn from a study of T cells in Graves' hyperthyroidism and ophthalmopathy. On this clonotype: Antigen specificity is unknown.

Newly diagnosed hyperthyroidism patients aged 18 to 65 years had disease lasting under 2 months. Study-wide findings and caveats: Also found in blood were most expanded thyroid clonotypes above 0.001.

The investigators amplified TCR beta CDR3 regions from RNA transcripts. Primed by the HTBI set, a first-round RT-PCR was run on the TCR CDR3. MiXCR, applied by TCRdb to the multiplex PCR reads, yields one record per CDR3 protein. This table holds approximately 590,000 distinct CDR3 sequences, 46% found once. The germline V gene has CDR1 ENHRY and CDR2 SYGVKD. The CDR3 spans 15 residues. Trimming shortened V by 3 bases and J by 3 bases, and 12 bases separated the two germline ends. The sequence was obtained from a woman aged 18-35 years with Graves' hyperthyroidism. This sequence joins TRBV10-3 and TRBJ1-5, with D unclear. Sequencing was done on a sample of peripheral blood or thyroid tissue (not recorded which). The CDR3 nucleotides are TGTGCCATCAGTGACTCGAGAAGGGCCAATCAGCCCCAGCATTTT. Residues: CAISDSRRANQPQHF.